This TCR beta chain was documented in a study of regulatory T cells in long-lasting Graves disease. Study observations and caveats: The study found lower TCR diversity in persistent Graves' patients than in newly diagnosed ones. Limited samples may have lowered accuracy. Under persistent disease, TRBV28, TRBJ1-2 and TRBJ2-5 were used preferentially.

Time point of the sample: persistent/refractory GD, antithyroid drugs over 5 years with positive TRAb. The TCR library was made from RNA that had been extracted from PBMCs in TRIzol. Construction of the TCR beta libraries employed iRepertoire HTBI primers in conjunction with Arm-PCR of CDR3 regions. Authors' processing steps: Throughout the samples, researchers identified 60 to 70 TRBV and more than twelve TRBJ segments. TCRdb itself ran the multiplex PCR reads through MiXCR, one entry per CDR3 protein. For this entry, the V and J calls and clone size follow TCRdb and not the study's own pipeline. This repertoire shows about 460,000 distinct CDR3 sequences, around a fifth found once; its top ten account for less than 15%. The sample holds many counts of this clonotype. Antigen: not known. The CDR3 consists of 13 residues. Per the germline V gene, CDR1 is LGHDT and CDR2 is YNNKEL (reference sequence). Trimming took off 2 bases at V and 2 bases at J, with 7 bases between the two ends.

The chain employs TRBV3-1 and TRBJ2-7; D tentatively reads TRBD1 or TRBD2 (5 bases each). This TCR was sampled from a female donor with Graves disease. Material: peripheral blood mononuclear cells (PBMCs), obtained when the disease was refractory, from a patient treated with antithyroid drugs. In nucleotides, the CDR3 is TGTGCCAGCAGCCAACTGGGACCCTACGAGCAGTACTTC. Protein: CASSQLGPYEQYF.